The subject of this entry is one T cell receptor beta chain. These data are taken from a study of blood T cell repertoires in COVID-19. Study context: Sites across the United States, Italy and Spain contributed samples from acute and convalescent COVID-19. Nucleic acid was either cDNA or gDNA, and it came from T cells, B-cell-depleted T cells, or PBMCs.

There are 11 residues in the CDR3. Trimming removed 5 bases from V and 4 bases from J, with 3 bases in between. As processed by the authors: Amplifying reference gene primers gave estimates of nucleated cell counts. The protocol was immunoSEQ multiplex PCR, while the TCRdb copy is restricted to in-frame clones and leaves out a portion. That table furnishes V, J and clone size, whereas the DNA furnished D and trimming. The repertoire holds more than 50,000 clones, with 80% as singletons. Source material: peripheral blood. This chain joins TRBV12-3 or TRBV12-4 and TRBJ1-3, with no clear D. This receptor was identified in a human donor in a cohort sampled during active COVID-19. The CDR3 is CASSPGNTIYF. CDR3 bases: TGTGCCAGCAGTCCGGGAAACACCATATATTTT.